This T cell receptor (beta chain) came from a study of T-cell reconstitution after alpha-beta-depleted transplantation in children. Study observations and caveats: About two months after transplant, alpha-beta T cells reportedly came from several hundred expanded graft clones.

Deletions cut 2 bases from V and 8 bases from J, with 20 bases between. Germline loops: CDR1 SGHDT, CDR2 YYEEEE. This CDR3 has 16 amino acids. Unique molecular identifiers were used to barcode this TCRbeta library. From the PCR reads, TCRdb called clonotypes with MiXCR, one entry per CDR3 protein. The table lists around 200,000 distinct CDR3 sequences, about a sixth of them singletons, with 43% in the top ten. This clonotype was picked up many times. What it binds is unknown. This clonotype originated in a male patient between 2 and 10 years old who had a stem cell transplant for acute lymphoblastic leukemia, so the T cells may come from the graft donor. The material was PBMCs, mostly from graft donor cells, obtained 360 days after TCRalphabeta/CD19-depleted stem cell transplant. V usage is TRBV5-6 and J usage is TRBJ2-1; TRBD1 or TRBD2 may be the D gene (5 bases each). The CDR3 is CASSFMIGALGDEQFF. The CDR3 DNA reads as TGTGCCAGCAGCTTTATGATAGGGGCCCTGGGGGATGAGCAGTTCTTC.